This TCR beta chain is from a study of blood T cells in healthy people across ages. For the study at large: The template switching approach captured approximately one barcoded beta molecule for every two T cells. Regarding the study as a whole: PBMCs were not sorted, which prevented a conclusive comparison of naive versus antigen-experienced cells.

This CDR3 contains 15 residues. The V gene's germline CDR1 is SGHTA and CDR2 FQGNSA. The germline V and J ends were trimmed by 1 base and 1 base, with 8 bases remaining between them. This clonotype turned up a few times. Antigen unknown. Through a sample-barcoded 5' primer and a J-beta primer mix, a second PCR was run for roughly 7 to 12 cycles. TCRdb recomputed calls from the 5' RACE reads with MiXCR, one row per CDR3 protein. The data show 800,000 or so distinct CDR3 sequences, roughly 46% seen once. This TCR was recovered from a man of 80 years or more in good health. The gene calls are TRBV7-2 and TRBJ1-5; no reliable D call. The sample taken for sequencing was blood. The DNA for the CDR3 is TGTGCCAGCAGCTTAGAACCCCTAAGCAATCAGCCCCAGCATTTT. Residues: CASSLEPLSNQPQHF.